These T cell receptor beta chains were read from a single sample in a study of T cell repertoires in cytomegalovirus infection. From the reads, TCRdb called clonotypes with MiXCR, one entry per CDR3 protein. The sample consists of about 740,000 distinct CDR3 sequences, roughly 35% of them appearing once. Sequences were obtained from PBMCs. Receptors originate from a human donor in good health (CMV status not recorded). Some clones in this sample may be carry-over from other donors' samples. CDR3s include the opening cysteine and the closing phenylalanine or tryptophan. D genes are given only for firm matches. Clone size is not always given. Where it is, it says once, few, many or a class for expanded clones.

CDR3nt | CDR3aa | abundance | v_gene | d_gene | j_gene
TGTGCCAGCAGACGACCTCTTTGGGCTATGGCTGAAGCTTTCTTT | CASRRPLWAMAEAFF | few | TRBV6-1 | NA | TRBJ1-1
TGTGCCATCAGCGAAATAGGACAGCTTAGCAATCAGCCCCAGCATTTT | CAISEIGQLSNQPQHF | once | TRBV10-3 | NA | TRBJ1-5
TGTGCCAGCAGTTACTCGAGGGACCTGAACACTGAAGCTTTCTTT | CASSYSRDLNTEAFF | few | TRBV6-5 | NA | TRBJ1-1
TGTGCCAGCAGCTTAAGGGATCGCACCGGGGAGCTGTTTTTT | CASSLRDRTGELFF | many | TRBV7-8 | NA | TRBJ2-2
TGTGCCAGCAGCTTAGCGCAGGGAGGGGCGGCCACTGAAGCTTTCTTT | CASSLAQGGAATEAFF | NA | TRBV13 | NA | TRBJ1-1
TGTGCCAGCAGCGACTCAACACGCACAGGGGAAGGCTCTGGAAACACCATATATTTT | CASSDSTRTGEGSGNTIYF | NA | TRBV13 | TRBD1 | TRBJ1-3
TGTGCCAGCAGTTTTCCCCTCCAGGGGATCAGGATATATTTT | CASSFPLQGIRIYF | NA | TRBV12-3/TRBV12-4 | NA | TRBJ1-3
TGTGCCAGCAGTTCCATTACAGGGGGCGGCCAGCCCCAGCATTTT | CASSSITGGGQPQHF | few | TRBV6-6 | TRBD1 | TRBJ1-5
TGTGCCAGCAGCTTAGGGACGGCGAATAATGAAAAACTGTTTTTT | CASSLGTANNEKLFF | many | TRBV7-8 | NA | TRBJ1-4
TGTGCCAGCAGCTTGCTAGCGGGGAGGGTCCTCTTC | CASSLLAGRVLF | NA | TRBV5-6 | TRBD2 | TRBJ2-1
TGTGCCAGCAGTTTATATGTCGACGGGGCCTACTTCGAACGTTCCTACGAGCAGTACTTC | CASSLYVDGAYFERSYEQYF | many | TRBV28 | NA | TRBJ2-7
TGTGCCAGCAGTGTGAAGGGCACCGCCCGGCAGCCCCAGCATTTT | CASSVKGTARQPQHF | NA | TRBV6-1 | NA | TRBJ1-5
TGCAGTGCTTACAGGGCGCAGGGTGTAGCGGGCGAGCAGTACTTC | CSAYRAQGVAGEQYF | NA | TRBV20-1 | NA | TRBJ2-7
TGTGCCAGCAGTATCCAGGGGGCGCGCACTGAAGCTTTCTTT | CASSIQGARTEAFF | NA | TRBV12-3/TRBV12-4 | TRBD1 | TRBJ1-1
TGTGCCAGCAGTGAAGGGGGACGGAGAACAAATCAGCCCCAGCATTTT | CASSEGGRRTNQPQHF | few | TRBV2 | NA | TRBJ1-5
TGTGCCAGCAGCTTAAGCCCGGGACAGGGGCTCTATGGCTACACCTTC | CASSLSPGQGLYGYTF | NA | TRBV11-2 | TRBD1 | TRBJ1-2
TGCAGCGCCGGCGGGGACACTCCCTACGAGCAGTACTTC | CSAGGDTPYEQYF | few | TRBV29-1 | NA | TRBJ2-7
TGTGCCAGCAGCCAACTCGGGTCTGGAAACACCATATATTTT | CASSQLGSGNTIYF | NA | TRBV14 | NA | TRBJ1-3
TGTGCCAGCAGTGAACCAGACTTTAACACTGAAGCTTTCTTT | CASSEPDFNTEAFF | NA | TRBV2 | NA | TRBJ1-1
TGTGCCAGCAGCATGGAACTAGGGAGCACAGATACGCAGTATTTT | CASSMELGSTDTQYF | few | TRBV6-5 | NA | TRBJ2-3
TGCGCCAGCACCGGGCAAGGCACAGATACGCAGTATTTT | CASTGQGTDTQYF | many | TRBV5-1 | NA | TRBJ2-3
TGTGCCAGCAGCCAGGACAAGGGAGGCTACACCTTC | CASSQDKGGYTF | NA | TRBV2 | NA | TRBJ1-2
TGTGCCAGCAGAACGGACAGGGCGAACACCGGGGAGCTGTTTTTT | CASRTDRANTGELFF | NA | TRBV2 | TRBD1 | TRBJ2-2
TGTGCCAGCTCACTAGGGGGGGCAGGAATCACAGATACGCAGTATTTT | CASSLGGAGITDTQYF | NA | TRBV11-1 | NA | TRBJ2-3
TGTGCCAGTAGAACGGGGACAGGAAGTACCGAAGGGCAGTTCTTC | CASRTGTGSTEGQFF | few | TRBV19 | TRBD1 | TRBJ2-1
TGTGCCAGCAGTTACGGGACTGGAAAAATGAGTGAGCAGTTCTTC | CASSYGTGKMSEQFF | NA | TRBV6-8 | NA | TRBJ2-1
TGTGCCAGCAGCGTAGGGCACAGCTCCTATAATTCACCCCTCCACTTT | CASSVGHSSYNSPLHF | NA | TRBV12-3/TRBV12-4 | NA | TRBJ1-6
TGTGCCAGCAGCCAAGACCACTCGCTGAGGGAGACCCAGTACTTC | CASSQDHSLRETQYF | few | TRBV14 | NA | TRBJ2-5
TGTGCCAGCAGTAAACCGGGACTGGGTCACTACGAGCAGTACTTC | CASSKPGLGHYEQYF | few | TRBV28 | NA | TRBJ2-7
TGTGCCAGCAGCCACAGGGGGCCGTGGACTGAAGCTTTCTTT | CASSHRGPWTEAFF | few | TRBV6-1 | TRBD1 | TRBJ1-1
TGTGCCAGCAGTCAGGGACAGGGCTTGAATCAGCCCCAGCATTTT | CASSQGQGLNQPQHF | few | TRBV25-1 | TRBD1 | TRBJ1-5
TGTGCCAGCAGTCCCGGGGACAGGGCAACTGAAAAACTGTTTTTT | CASSPGDRATEKLFF | NA | TRBV12-3/TRBV12-4 | TRBD1 | TRBJ1-4
TGCAGTGCTAGGACACCCGCAACTAATGAAAAACTGTTTTTT | CSARTPATNEKLFF | NA | TRBV20-1 | NA | TRBJ1-4
TGCAGTGCTGGAGCGGGGGGGGGCAATGAGCAGTTCTTC | CSAGAGGGNEQFF | NA | TRBV20-1 | TRBD2 | TRBJ2-1
TGTGCCAGCCGCTTGAACGGGCGGGAACGCAATGAGCAGTTCTTC | CASRLNGRERNEQFF | NA | TRBV5-5 | NA | TRBJ2-1
TGTGCCAGCAGTTATGGGGCTAACCTTGGAGAGACCCAGTACTTC | CASSYGANLGETQYF | few | TRBV6-1 | NA | TRBJ2-5
TGTGCCAGCAGCTTGCGCGGGGATGGAAACACCATATATTTT | CASSLRGDGNTIYF | many | TRBV7-8 | NA | TRBJ1-3
TGTGCCAGTAGTATCACAGGGAAGGAGGGCCATGAGCAGTTCTTC | CASSITGKEGHEQFF | NA | TRBV19 | NA | TRBJ2-1
TGTGCCAGCAGCCCATGGACTAGCGGGGGGATGTATGAGCAGTTCTTC | CASSPWTSGGMYEQFF | few | TRBV7-8 | TRBD2 | TRBJ2-1
TGTGCCAGCAGCTGGGGGACAGGTCCCTACGAGCAGTACTTC | CASSWGTGPYEQYF | NA | TRBV11-3 | TRBD1 | TRBJ2-7
TGTGCCAGCAGCCGCGGTAGGCGGACCTACAATGAGCAGTTCTTC | CASSRGRRTYNEQFF | many | TRBV7-8 | NA | TRBJ2-1
TGTGCCAGCACTACAGGGCGAGGAGCCAAAAACATTCAGTACTTC | CASTTGRGAKNIQYF | few | TRBV2 | NA | TRBJ2-4
TGTGCCAGCAGTTGGAGCTACGAGCAGTACTTC | CASSWSYEQYF | few | TRBV28 | NA | TRBJ2-7
TGTGCCACACTAGGACAGGCGAACACCGGGGAGCTGTTTTTT | CATLGQANTGELFF | NA | TRBV28 | TRBD1 | TRBJ2-2
TGCGCCAGCAGCCAAGACCCGAGCTCCTACAATGAGCAGTTCTTC | CASSQDPSSYNEQFF | many | TRBV4-1 | NA | TRBJ2-1
TGTGCCAGCAGTTACCGCGGGGGGGCCTACAATGAGCAGTTCTTC | CASSYRGGAYNEQFF | NA | TRBV6-2/TRBV6-3 | TRBD2 | TRBJ2-1
TGTGACAGCAGCTCGGGACGGCCTAATGAAAAACTGTTTTTT | CDSSSGRPNEKLFF | NA | TRBV28 | NA | TRBJ1-4
TGTGCCAGCAGCCCTGGATGGACAGGGGGCTTGGAGACCCAGTACTTC | CASSPGWTGGLETQYF | NA | TRBV5-4 | TRBD1 | TRBJ2-5
TGCAGTGCTAGAGATCCCCAGACTAACTATGGCTACACCTTC | CSARDPQTNYGYTF | NA | TRBV20-1 | NA | TRBJ1-2
TGTGCCAGCAGTTCCAGGCCCTTCGCGCGGGGCTACACCTTC | CASSSRPFARGYTF | many | TRBV28 | NA | TRBJ1-2
TGTGCCAGTAGTATCGGTAGCCCCGGGGAGCTGTTTTTT | CASSIGSPGELFF | few | TRBV19 | NA | TRBJ2-2
TGTGCCAGCAGTGACAATGTAAGGGCTTTTGAAGCTTTCTTT | CASSDNVRAFEAFF | few | TRBV6-1 | NA | TRBJ1-1
TGCGCCAGCAGCCACGGGACAGGGCCGGATCAGCCCCAGCATTTT | CASSHGTGPDQPQHF | few | TRBV4-1 | TRBD1 | TRBJ1-5
TGTGCCAGTAGTATAGATCGCGCTACGGGGCAGTACTTC | CASSIDRATGQYF | few | TRBV19 | NA | TRBJ2-7
TGTGCTAGTGGTTCCGGTTCTAGCCACAATGAGCAGTTCTTC | CASGSGSSHNEQFF | many | TRBV12-5 | NA | TRBJ2-1
TGTGCCAGCAGCCAGACTAGCGGGAGAATCCCGAGGCAAGAGACCCAGTACTTC | CASSQTSGRIPRQETQYF | few | TRBV28 | TRBD2 | TRBJ2-5
TGCAGCGTTGAGCTGAATAATTCACCCCTCCACTTT | CSVELNNSPLHF | NA | TRBV29-1 | NA | TRBJ1-6
TGTGCTAGTGGTCCGAACACGACTAGCGGGAGATTCAATAAGCAGTTCTTC | CASGPNTTSGRFNKQFF | NA | TRBV12-5 | TRBD2 | TRBJ2-1
TGTGCCAGCAGTTCTCAACAGACTGTCTACAATGAGCAGTTCTTC | CASSSQQTVYNEQFF | few | TRBV12-3/TRBV12-4 | NA | TRBJ2-1
TGTGCCAGCAGTACGTACCCAGGGAACACTGAAGCTTTCTTT | CASSTYPGNTEAFF | few | TRBV6-5 | NA | TRBJ1-1